This is a list of T cell receptor beta chains from one sample in a study of Graves' ophthalmopathy and Graves' hyperthyroidism. TCRdb called the multiplex PCR reads again in MiXCR, with one record for every CDR3 protein. The table shows over 500,000 distinct CDR3 sequences, with about 20% occurring only once. The specimen was peripheral blood. The receptor set was obtained from a young woman with stable Graves' hyperthyroidism. Some clones in this sample may be carry-over from other donors' samples. The CDR3 runs from the conserved cysteine through the conserved F or W. The D gene is left open where the match is weak. The size of a clone is reported for some rows only, either as once, few or many, or as a class for expanded clones.

d_call: TRBD1; clone_size: once; v_call: TRBV11-2; j_call: TRBJ1-1; cdr3_aa: CASTQLTGTGGAEAFF; cdr3_nt: TGTGCCAGCACACAACTCACCGGGACAGGGGGCGCTGAAGCTTTCTTT
d_call: NA; clone_size: few; v_call: TRBV28; j_call: TRBJ2-5; cdr3_aa: CASDEQGITQYF; cdr3_nt: TGTGCCAGCGACGAACAGGGTATAACCCAGTACTTC
d_call: TRBD2; clone_size: few; v_call: TRBV12-3/TRBV12-4; j_call: TRBJ2-7; cdr3_aa: CASSSLAGGLFYEQYF; cdr3_nt: TGTGCCAGCAGTAGCCTAGCGGGGGGCCTTTTCTACGAGCAGTACTTC
d_call: NA; clone_size: many; v_call: TRBV15; j_call: TRBJ2-5; cdr3_aa: CATSRVSGAETQYF; cdr3_nt: TGTGCCACCAGCAGAGTCTCAGGGGCCGAGACCCAGTACTTC
d_call: NA; clone_size: NA; v_call: TRBV4-3; j_call: TRBJ2-7; cdr3_aa: CASSQDIRGQNYEQYF; cdr3_nt: TGCGCCAGCAGCCAAGATATCCGGGGGCAAAACTACGAGCAGTACTTC
d_call: TRBD2; clone_size: NA; v_call: TRBV12-3/TRBV12-4; j_call: TRBJ2-5; cdr3_aa: CASSSPLGLAGLETQYF; cdr3_nt: TGTGCCAGCAGCTCTCCCCTGGGACTAGCGGGACTAGAGACCCAGTACTTC
d_call: NA; clone_size: few; v_call: TRBV6-5; j_call: TRBJ1-1; cdr3_aa: CASSHAGVNTEAFF; cdr3_nt: TGTGCCAGCAGTCATGCAGGGGTGAACACTGAAGCTTTCTTT
d_call: TRBD2; clone_size: NA; v_call: TRBV6-1; j_call: TRBJ2-5; cdr3_aa: CASSALAGVSETKYF; cdr3_nt: TGTGCCAGCAGTGCCTTAGCGGGAGTCTCAGAGACCAAGTACTTC
d_call: TRBD1; clone_size: few; v_call: TRBV29-1; j_call: TRBJ1-6; cdr3_aa: CSGDRVSPLHF; cdr3_nt: TGCAGCGGAGACAGGGTTTCACCCCTCCACTTT
d_call: NA; clone_size: many; v_call: TRBV20-1; j_call: TRBJ2-7; cdr3_aa: CSARDASGVYSYEQYF; cdr3_nt: TGCAGTGCTAGAGATGCTAGTGGGGTTTACTCCTACGAGCAGTACTTC
d_call: NA; clone_size: many; v_call: TRBV15; j_call: TRBJ1-1; cdr3_aa: CATSSYPDTEAFF; cdr3_nt: TGTGCCACCAGCAGCTACCCGGACACTGAAGCTTTCTTT
d_call: TRBD1; clone_size: NA; v_call: TRBV12-3/TRBV12-4; j_call: TRBJ1-2; cdr3_aa: CASTQGGGDYGYTF; cdr3_nt: TGTGCCAGCACCCAGGGGGGGGGAGACTATGGCTACACCTTC
d_call: TRBD1; clone_size: few; v_call: TRBV3-1; j_call: TRBJ1-1; cdr3_aa: CASSPRQGARTEAFF; cdr3_nt: TGTGCCAGCAGCCCCCGACAGGGGGCGCGTACTGAAGCTTTCTTT
d_call: TRBD1; clone_size: many; v_call: TRBV6-1; j_call: TRBJ1-1; cdr3_aa: CASSGDRVYTEAFF; cdr3_nt: TGTGCCAGCAGTGGGGACAGGGTATACACTGAAGCTTTCTTT
d_call: NA; clone_size: many; v_call: TRBV6-1; j_call: TRBJ2-7; cdr3_aa: CASSVTGFILNEQYF; cdr3_nt: TGTGCCAGCAGTGTAACAGGGTTTATACTAAACGAGCAGTACTTC
d_call: NA; clone_size: many; v_call: TRBV19; j_call: TRBJ2-5; cdr3_aa: CASTTSGTSETQYF; cdr3_nt: TGTGCCAGTACGACCTCGGGGACATCGGAGACCCAGTACTTC
d_call: NA; clone_size: many; v_call: TRBV27; j_call: TRBJ2-5; cdr3_aa: CASSLSMQARLNQETQYF; cdr3_nt: TGTGCCAGCAGTTTATCGATGCAAGCGCGACTCAATCAAGAGACCCAGTACTTC
d_call: TRBD2; clone_size: few; v_call: TRBV5-1; j_call: TRBJ2-5; cdr3_aa: CASSPTSGSIETQYF; cdr3_nt: TGCGCCAGCAGCCCGACTAGCGGGAGTATTGAGACCCAGTACTTC
d_call: NA; clone_size: NA; v_call: TRBV24-1; j_call: TRBJ1-1; cdr3_aa: CATNRGEAFF; cdr3_nt: TGTGCCACCAACCGGGGAGAAGCTTTCTTT
d_call: NA; clone_size: many; v_call: TRBV20-1; j_call: TRBJ1-2; cdr3_aa: CSARFEEGYGYTF; cdr3_nt: TGCAGTGCTAGGTTCGAAGAGGGCTATGGCTACACCTTC
d_call: TRBD2; clone_size: many; v_call: TRBV7-9; j_call: TRBJ2-7; cdr3_aa: CASTKNHAGAYEQYF; cdr3_nt: TGTGCCAGCACCAAAAACCACGCGGGGGCCTACGAGCAGTACTTC
d_call: TRBD1; clone_size: few; v_call: TRBV6-1; j_call: TRBJ1-1; cdr3_aa: CASSQPRQGGTEAFF; cdr3_nt: TGTGCCAGCAGCCAACCAAGGCAGGGGGGCACTGAAGCTTTCTTT
d_call: TRBD2; clone_size: NA; v_call: TRBV30; j_call: TRBJ2-7; cdr3_aa: CAWSPGLAIYSYEQYF; cdr3_nt: TGTGCCTGGAGTCCGGGACTAGCTATCTACTCCTACGAGCAGTACTTC